The 24 T cell receptor beta chains below were found in one sample sequenced in a study of blood T cell repertoires in COVID-19. The repertoire was sequenced with immunoSEQ multiplex PCR; TCRdb's copy has only in-frame clones and lacks some. The sample lists about 120,000 clones; almost 90% were seen once. The sample consisted of peripheral blood. The source is a woman aged 55-75 years with COVID-19, enrolled during active disease.

The chain uses TRBV6-1 and TRBJ2-7, with D possibly TRBD2 on 7 matching bases. V was shortened by 2 bases and J by 5 bases, with 13 bases between the two germline ends. Germline V CDR1 and CDR2: MNHNS, SASEGT. This CDR3 region has 14 residues. CDR3 in amino acids: CASSERGRGNEQYF. DNA of the CDR3: TGTGCCAGCAGTGAACGGGGGAGGGGGAACGAGCAGTACTTC.

This sequence joins TRBV5-8 and TRBJ1-2, with TRBD1 matching 7 bases. This CDR3 is 13 amino acids long. The V segment lost 4 bases and the J segment 4 bases; nucleotides outside the gene matches: 4. CDR1 and CDR2 (germline): SGHTS, YDEGEE. The CDR3 loop reads CASSTDRVYGYTF. The CDR3 nucleotides read TGTGCCAGCAGCACCGACAGGGTCTATGGCTACACCTTC.

V is TRBV4-1 and J is TRBJ1-4, with TRBD1 identical over 10 bases. Per germline, CDR1 MGHRA and CDR2 YSYEKL. The V segment lost 4 bases and the J segment 6 bases; nucleotides outside the gene matches: 5. The CDR3 contains 15 residues. The chain's CDR3 is CASSLLGQGDEKLFF. The DNA for the CDR3 is TGCGCCAGCAGCCTACTCGGACAGGGGGATGAAAAACTGTTTTTT.

J is TRBJ1-4 and V is TRBV27; 9 bases map to TRBD1. CDR1 is MNHEY, CDR2 SMNVEV, per germline (reference sequence). V lost 2 bases, J lost 4 bases, and 5 bases stayed unmatched. The length of the CDR3 is 16 residues. The CDR3 sequence: CASSLNRGQGNEKLFF. CDR3 DNA sequence: TGTGCCAGCAGTTTAAACAGGGGGCAGGGTAATGAAAAACTGTTTTTT.

This chain uses TRBV5-6 with TRBJ1-6; TRBD1 is a possible D gene (6 bases). The V end lost 0 bases, the J end lost 10 bases, and 11 bases lay between the germline ends. The CDR3 spans 14 residues. Germline V CDR1 and CDR2: SGHDT, YYEEEE. DNA of the CDR3: TGTGCCAGCAGCTTGGCACAGGGAGGGTCACCCCTCCACTTT. The encoded protein is CASSLAQGGSPLHF.

The chain carries TRBV21-1 and TRBJ2-2; the D call in the table, TRBD2, was not verified against the DNA. TRBV21-1 is a pseudogene. The CDR3 runs 16 residues. CDR3 bases: TGTGCCAGCAGCATGGAAGCGGGGGACTACACCGGGGAGCTGTTTTTT. Residues: CASSMEAGDYTGELFF.

This clone was observed once. The chain has TRBV7-3 and TRBJ2-1; possibly TRBD1 for D (6 bases). The V gene's germline CDR1 is SGHTA and CDR2 FQGTGA. This CDR3 is built from 13 residues. V lost 6 bases and J lost 2, with 8 bases in between. Here the CDR3 reads CASSQGPYNEQFF. CDR3 nucleotides: TGTGCCAGCAGTCAGGGGCCCTACAATGAGCAGTTCTTC.

A single count supports this clone. The chain has TRBV15 and TRBJ2-1, with TRBD2 matching over 9 bases. V lost 2 bases to trimming and J lost 8 bases; unmatched junction nucleotides: 13. Germline V gene data show CDR1 as LNHNV and CDR2 as YYDKDF (reference sequence). This CDR3 has 17 amino acids. The CDR3 is CATSRQQVAGDFYEQFF. The CDR3, as DNA: TGTGCCACCAGCAGACAACAAGTAGCGGGGGACTTCTATGAGCAGTTCTTC.

This chain uses TRBV2 with TRBJ1-1; TRBD1 matches at 7 bases. This CDR3 is 14 amino acids long. Per the germline V gene, CDR1 is SNHLY and CDR2 is FYNNEI. The trim removed 7 bases at V and 4 bases at J, leaving 9 bases unmatched. CDR3 in DNA: TGTGCCAGCAACAGGGGCCCATTTGGCACTGAAGCTTTCTTT. Translating gives CASNRGPFGTEAFF.

This rearrangement joins TRBV27 to TRBJ1-6; no firm D call. The CDR3 length is 16 residues. The ends were cut back, 0 bases at V and 8 bases at J, with 14 bases in the middle. Germline loops: CDR1 MNHEY, CDR2 SMNVEV (reference sequence). In DNA form, the CDR3 reads TGTGCCAGCAGTTTATCGATAAACCGACTAGATTCACCCCTCCACTTT. Its translation: CASSLSINRLDSPLHF.

This clone was found a few times. This chain links TRBV7-8 with TRBJ1-2; D may be TRBD1 (5 bases). The CDR3 loop spans 14 amino acids. V lost 2 bases and J 2 bases, leaving 9 bases between the germline ends. Germline V lookup: CDR1 SGHVS, CDR2 FQNEAQ. CDR3: CASSLRRQNYGYTF. CDR3 bases: TGTGCCAGCAGCTTAAGACGACAGAACTATGGCTACACCTTC. Based on the CDR3 plus reference TRBV7-8 and TRBJ1-2, the full variable domain is GAGVSQSPRYKVAKRGQDVALRCDPISGHVSLFWYQQALGQGPEFLTYFQNEAQLDKSGLPSDRFFAERPEGSVSTLKIQRTQQEDSAVYLCASSLRRQNYGYTFGSGTRLTVV.

The chain couples TRBV6-1 to TRBJ2-7; TRBD1 agrees at 7 bases. Unmatched junction bases numbered 6, after V lost 2 bases and J lost 2 bases. The germline V gene has CDR1 MNHNS and CDR2 SASEGT. CDR3 size: 15 residues. CDR3 sequence: CASSEFLQGAYEQYF. The CDR3 DNA reads TGTGCCAGCAGTGAATTTTTGCAGGGGGCCTACGAGCAGTACTTC.

The rearrangement uses TRBV4-2 and TRBJ1-2; D gene ambiguous. V was clipped by 0 bases and J by 5 bases, with 10 bases between them. Per germline, CDR1 LGHNA and CDR2 YNFKEQ. This CDR3 has 14 residues. The CDR3 loop reads CASSQDWQAYGYTF. The DNA of the CDR3 is TGTGCCAGCAGCCAAGATTGGCAGGCGTATGGCTACACCTTC.

V and J are TRBV11-2 and TRBJ1-1; perhaps TRBD1 as D (5 bases). CDR3 length: 16 residues. Deletions cut 1 base from V and 3 bases from J, with 15 bases between. Germline V CDR1 and CDR2: SGHAT, FQNNGV. CDR3 in DNA: TGTGCCAGCAGCTTAGGGTATGGGGCGACGTACACTGAAGCTTTCTTT. Its translation is CASSLGYGATYTEAFF.

This chain links TRBV6-2 or TRBV6-3 with TRBJ2-2, with TRBD2 identical over 7 bases. The CDR3 has 12 residues. The V segment lost 5 bases and the J segment 7 bases; nucleotides outside the gene matches: 1. Germline V CDR1 and CDR2: MNHEY, SVGEGT. The CDR3 protein is CASSRGVGELFF. CDR3 nucleotides: TGTGCCAGCAGTCGGGGGGTCGGGGAGCTGTTTTTT.

The V gene is TRBV6-5, the J gene TRBJ2-7, with D tentatively TRBD1 (5 bases). Trimming took 8 bases from V and 4 from J, leaving 9 bases between them. From germline, CDR1 is MNHEY and CDR2 SVGAGI. This CDR3 has 11 residues. Here the CDR3 DNA reads TGTGCCAGCGACCAGGGATACGAGCAGTACTTC. This translates into CASDQGYEQYF.

The DNA for the CDR3 is TGCGCCAGCAGCCGACAGGGGGCAAAGTACGAGCAGTACTTC. Translated, it gives CASSRQGAKYEQYF. The J gene is TRBJ2-7, the V gene TRBV5-1; 10 bases match TRBD1. Germline V CDR1 and CDR2: SGHRS, YFSETQ. CDR3 length: 14 residues. V shed 4 bases, J shed 4 bases, and the junction held 5 bases outside the gene matches.

This chain connects TRBV6-5 to TRBJ1-1; 9 bases are shared with TRBD1. The CDR3 spans 14 residues. CDR1 and CDR2 (germline): MNHEY, SVGAGI. The ends lost 2 bases at V and 8 bases at J; junction bases unmatched: 6. The CDR3 DNA reads TGTGCCAGCAGTTACGGTGGGACAGGGCTAGAAGCTTTCTTT. Amino acids: CASSYGGTGLEAFF.

The CDR3 bases are TGTGCCAGCAGTTTATTTGGAGAGAGACAGGAGAGGCAGTACTTC. Translation gives CASSLFGERQERQYF. The chain is built from TRBV27 and TRBJ2-7; D perhaps matches TRBD1 (6 bases). This CDR3 is built from 15 residues. V lost 1 base and J 9 bases, leaving 19 bases between the germline ends. Germline V lookup: CDR1 MNHEY, CDR2 SMNVEV (reference sequence).

The chain joins TRBV4-3 to TRBJ2-1; no firm D call. Germline CDR1 reads LGHNA; CDR2 reads YSLEER. The CDR3 consists of 17 residues. V lost 0 bases, J lost 5 bases, and 17 bases lay in between. The CDR3 DNA follows: TGCGCCAGCAGCCAAGAGGAATACATAAGAGGCCACAATGAGCAGTTCTTC. Translated, it gives CASSQEEYIRGHNEQFF.

This chain links TRBV2 with TRBJ2-1; D gene unclear. CDR3 length: 15 amino acids. Germline V gene lookup returns CDR1 SNHLY and CDR2 FYNNEI. V was shortened by 6 bases and J by 0 bases, with 12 bases between the two germline ends. The CDR3 loop is CASSMTLSSYNEQFF. The CDR3 DNA reads as TGTGCCAGCAGCATGACTCTTAGCTCCTACAATGAGCAGTTCTTC.

The V call is TRBV19, the J call TRBJ2-2; TRBD1 aligns across 11 bases. CDR1 is LNHDA, CDR2 SQIVND, per germline (reference sequence). The CDR3 loop spans 15 amino acids. With V trimmed by 3 bases and J by 4 bases, 1 base remained unmatched. This CDR3 is CASSMGTGGTGELFF. The CDR3, as DNA: TGTGCCAGTAGTATGGGGACAGGGGGCACCGGGGAGCTGTTTTTT. The whole variable domain, filled in from reference TRBV19 and TRBJ2-2, reads DGGITQSPKYLFRKEGQNVTLSCEQNLNHDAMYWYRQDPGQGLRLIYYSQIVNDFQKGDIAEGYSVSREKKESFPLTVTSAQKNPTAFYLCASSMGTGGTGELFFGEGSRLTVL.

The V and J genes are TRBV5-1 and TRBJ1-1, with 7 bases fitting TRBD1. The CDR3 runs 16 residues. Germline V CDR1 and CDR2: SGHRS, YFSETQ. V dropped 3 bases and J dropped 0; count of bases not matched to a gene: 8. The CDR3 protein is CASSSTTTGLNTEAFF. Here the CDR3 DNA reads TGCGCCAGCAGCTCAACCACGACAGGGTTGAACACTGAAGCTTTCTTT.

The chain carries TRBV7-2 and TRBJ1-4; D is possibly TRBD1 (6 bases). Trimming took 0 bases from V and 8 from J, leaving 10 bases between them. CDR1 is SGHTA and CDR2 is FQGNSA in the germline V gene. The CDR3 runs to 14 residues. For the CDR3, the DNA is TGTGCCAGCAGCTTAGCGAGGGGGACCGAAAAACTGTTTTTT. Its protein is CASSLARGTEKLFF.